The TCR beta chain described here comes from a study of molecular identifiers for immune sequencing clone quantification. This CDR3 contains 20 residues. V shed 3 bases and J shed 0 bases, with 27 bases lying between them. Germline-derived CDR1 and CDR2 are DFQATT and SNEGSKA (reference sequence). TCRdb re-called the PCR reads with MiXCR, one entry per CDR3 protein. The sample records hundreds of thousands of distinct CDR3 sequences, over 25% being singletons. This clonotype has more than one count but fewer than ten. V gene TRBV20-1 combines with J gene TRBJ1-5, with D perhaps matching TRBD1 (5 bases). The sequenced sample consisted of naive CD8+ T cells from blood, with Jurkat cell RNA spiked in. Regarding subset: FACS-sorted CD8+CD4-CCR7+CD45RA+ naive T cells. The clonotype comes from a human donor in good health. Some libraries in this study had Jurkat cell RNA spiked in. CDR3: CSASPRDAATKIYSNQPQHF. The DNA of the CDR3 is TGCAGTGCTAGCCCCCGGGACGCAGCTACGAAAATTTATAGCAATCAGCCCCAGCATTTT.